The entry below describes one TCR beta chain. Antigen unknown. The data belong to a study of identical twins. Points from the study as a whole: Cord blood's abundant beta clonotypes had fewer insertions, unlike memory repertoires. Conclusions relied on cross-sectional statistical analysis, not following the same donors.

Each CDR3 protein gets one entry after TCRdb re-called the 5' RACE reads with MiXCR. The table includes about 280,000 distinct CDR3 sequences, about 8.1% detected once. Germline V gene lookup returns CDR1 KGHSH and CDR2 LQKENI. The J segment lost 1 base and the V segment lost 3 bases, leaving 5 bases of the junction unmatched. CDR3 length equals 16 residues. The same sample was also studied in work on yellow fever vaccine responses in identical twins.

Sequencing was carried out using memory (CD45RO+) T cells sorted from blood. This receptor was obtained from a woman between 18 and 29 years old in good health. The chain links TRBV18 to TRBJ2-2, with 7 bases matching TRBD1. CDR3 residues: CASSPNRGENTGELFF. In nucleotides, the CDR3 is TGTGCCAGCTCACCGAACAGGGGTGAGAACACCGGGGAGCTGTTTTTT.